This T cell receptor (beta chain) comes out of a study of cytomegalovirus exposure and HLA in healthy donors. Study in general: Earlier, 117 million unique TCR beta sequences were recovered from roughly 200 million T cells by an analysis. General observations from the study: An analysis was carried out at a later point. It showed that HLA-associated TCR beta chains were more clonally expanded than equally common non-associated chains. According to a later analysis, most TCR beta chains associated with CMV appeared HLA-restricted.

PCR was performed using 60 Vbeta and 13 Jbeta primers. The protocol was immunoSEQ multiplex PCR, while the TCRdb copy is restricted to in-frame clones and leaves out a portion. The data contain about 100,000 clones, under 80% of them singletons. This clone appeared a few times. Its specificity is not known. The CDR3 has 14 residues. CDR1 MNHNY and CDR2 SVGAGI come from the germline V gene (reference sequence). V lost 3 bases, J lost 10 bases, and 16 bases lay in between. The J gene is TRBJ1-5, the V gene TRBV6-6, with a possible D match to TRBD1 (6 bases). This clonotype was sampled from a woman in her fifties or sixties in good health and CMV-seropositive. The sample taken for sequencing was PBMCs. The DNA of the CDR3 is TGTGCCAGCAGTTATATGCGGGGGCAATATCCCCAGCATTTT. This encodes CASSYMRGQYPQHF.